This T cell receptor beta chain was sequenced for a study of Graves' ophthalmopathy and Graves' hyperthyroidism. Broader study findings: Blood was where most expanded thyroid clonotypes above 0.001 frequency also turned up. Progression of ophthalmopathy was predicted by the model with roughly 70% sensitivity and approximately 72% specificity.

CDR3 size: 16 residues. Between the trimmed V and J ends, which lost 1 base and 3 bases, there was a span of 16 bases. The germline CDR1 and CDR2 sequences are LNHNV and YYDKDF (reference sequence). The authors isolated PBMCs from over 7.5 ml of fresh peripheral blood. This clonotype was detected a few times. Its antigen is currently unknown. For repertoire sequencing, the TCR beta CDR3 regions were amplified from RNA transcripts. Following a first-round RT-PCR that used HTBI primers, a second-round multiplex PCR was carried out. From the multiplex PCR reads, TCRdb called clonotypes with MiXCR, one entry per CDR3 protein. The table lists about 24,000 distinct CDR3 sequences, 48% of them singletons.

The rearrangement uses TRBV15 and TRBJ2-7; D is undetermined. Sequenced material: peripheral blood. This receptor was identified in an adult woman with stable Graves' hyperthyroidism. The CDR3: CATSRVRGSVDYEQYF. CDR3 in DNA: TGTGCCACCAGCAGAGTTCGAGGCAGCGTTGACTACGAGCAGTACTTC. Complete variable domain (other parts from reference TRBV15 and TRBJ2-7): DAMVIQNPRYQVTQFGKPVTLSCSQTLNHNVMYWYQQKSSQAPKLLFHYYDKDFNNEADTPDNFQSRRPNTSFCFLDIRSPGLGDTAMYLCATSRVRGSVDYEQYFGPGTRLTVT.